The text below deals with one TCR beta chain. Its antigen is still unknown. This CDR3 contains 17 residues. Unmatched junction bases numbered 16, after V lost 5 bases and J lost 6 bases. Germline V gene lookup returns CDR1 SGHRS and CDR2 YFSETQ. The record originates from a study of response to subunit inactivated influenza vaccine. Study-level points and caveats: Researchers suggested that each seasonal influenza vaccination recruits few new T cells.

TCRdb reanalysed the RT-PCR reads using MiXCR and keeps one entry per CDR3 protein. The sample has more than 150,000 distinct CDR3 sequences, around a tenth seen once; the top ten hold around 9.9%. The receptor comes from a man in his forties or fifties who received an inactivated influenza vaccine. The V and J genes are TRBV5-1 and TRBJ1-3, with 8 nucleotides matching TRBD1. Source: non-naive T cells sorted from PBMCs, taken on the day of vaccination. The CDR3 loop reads CASSYGQGTWGINTIYF. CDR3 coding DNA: TGCGCCAGCAGTTACGGACAGGGCACTTGGGGGATAAACACCATATATTTT.